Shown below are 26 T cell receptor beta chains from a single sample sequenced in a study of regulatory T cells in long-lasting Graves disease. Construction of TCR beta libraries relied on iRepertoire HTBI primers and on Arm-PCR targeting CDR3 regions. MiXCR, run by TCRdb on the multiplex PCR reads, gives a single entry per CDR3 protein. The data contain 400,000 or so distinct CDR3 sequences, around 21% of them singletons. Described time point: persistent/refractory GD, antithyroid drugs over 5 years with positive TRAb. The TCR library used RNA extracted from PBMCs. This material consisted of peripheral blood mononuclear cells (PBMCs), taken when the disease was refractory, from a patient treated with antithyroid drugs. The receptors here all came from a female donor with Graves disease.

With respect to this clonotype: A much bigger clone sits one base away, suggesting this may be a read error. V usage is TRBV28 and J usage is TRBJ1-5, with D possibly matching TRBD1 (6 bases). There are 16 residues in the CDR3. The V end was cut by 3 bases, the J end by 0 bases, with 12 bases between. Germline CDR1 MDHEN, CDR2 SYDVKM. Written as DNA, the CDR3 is TGTGCCAGCAGTTTGGGGGGGCGGACTAGCAATCAGCCCCAGCATTTT. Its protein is CASSLGGRTSNQPQHF. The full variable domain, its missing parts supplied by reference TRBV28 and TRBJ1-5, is DVKVTQSSRYLVKRTGEKVFLECVQDMDHENMFWYRQDPGLGLRLIYFSYDVKMKEKGDIPEGYSVSREKKERFSLILESASTNQTSMYLCASSLGGRTSNQPQHFGDGTRLSIL.

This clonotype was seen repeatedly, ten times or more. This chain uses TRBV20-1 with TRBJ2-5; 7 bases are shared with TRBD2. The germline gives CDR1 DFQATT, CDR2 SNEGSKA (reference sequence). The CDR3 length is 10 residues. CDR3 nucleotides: TGCGGGGTAGCGGGAGAGACCCAGTACTTC. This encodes CGVAGETQYF.

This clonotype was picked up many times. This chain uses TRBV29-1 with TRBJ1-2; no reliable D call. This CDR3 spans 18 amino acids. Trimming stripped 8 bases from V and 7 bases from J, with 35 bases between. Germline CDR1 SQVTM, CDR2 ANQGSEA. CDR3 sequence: CSPTQRRCLLASFGGYTF. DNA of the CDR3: TGCAGCCCCACACAAAGGAGGTGCCTCCTTGCTTCTTTCGGTGGCTACACCTTC.

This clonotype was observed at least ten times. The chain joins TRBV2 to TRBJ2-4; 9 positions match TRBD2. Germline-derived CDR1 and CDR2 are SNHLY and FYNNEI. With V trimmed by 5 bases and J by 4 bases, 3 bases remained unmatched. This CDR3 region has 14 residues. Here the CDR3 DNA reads TGTGCCAGCAGTATAGCGGGAGTTAAAAACATTCAGTACTTC. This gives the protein CASSIAGVKNIQYF.

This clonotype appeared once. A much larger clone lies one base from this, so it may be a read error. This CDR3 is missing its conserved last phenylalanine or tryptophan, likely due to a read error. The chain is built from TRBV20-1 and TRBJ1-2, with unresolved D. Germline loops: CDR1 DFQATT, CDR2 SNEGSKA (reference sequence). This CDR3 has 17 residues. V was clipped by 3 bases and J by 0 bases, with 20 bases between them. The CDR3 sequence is CSASALDLRNSNYGYTL. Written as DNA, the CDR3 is TGCAGTGCTAGCGCACTCGACCTCCGGAATTCTAACTATGGCTACACCCTC.

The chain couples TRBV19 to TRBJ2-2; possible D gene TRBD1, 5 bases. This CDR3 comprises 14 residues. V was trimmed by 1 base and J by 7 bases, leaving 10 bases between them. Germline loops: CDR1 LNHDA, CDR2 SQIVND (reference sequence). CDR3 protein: CASSIVAGIGELFF. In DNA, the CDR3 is TGTGCCAGTAGTATAGTTGCAGGGATCGGGGAGCTGTTTTTT. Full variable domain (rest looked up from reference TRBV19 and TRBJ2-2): DGGITQSPKYLFRKEGQNVTLSCEQNLNHDAMYWYRQDPGQGLRLIYYSQIVNDFQKGDIAEGYSVSREKKESFPLTVTSAQKNPTAFYLCASSIVAGIGELFFGEGSRLTVL.

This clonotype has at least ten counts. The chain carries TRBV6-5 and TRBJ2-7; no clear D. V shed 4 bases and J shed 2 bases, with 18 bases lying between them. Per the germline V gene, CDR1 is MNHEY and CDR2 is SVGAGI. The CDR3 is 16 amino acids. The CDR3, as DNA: TGTGCCAGCAGTTCTCCCTTCGGCGTAGGGCCCTACGAGCAGTACTTC. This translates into CASSSPFGVGPYEQYF.

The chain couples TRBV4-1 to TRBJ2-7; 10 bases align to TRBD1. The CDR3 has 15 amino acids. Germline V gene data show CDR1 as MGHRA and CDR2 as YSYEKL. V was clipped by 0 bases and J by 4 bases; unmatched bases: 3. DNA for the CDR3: TGCGCCAGCAGCCAAGATAAGGGACAGGGGTACGAGCAGTACTTC. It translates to CASSQDKGQGYEQYF.

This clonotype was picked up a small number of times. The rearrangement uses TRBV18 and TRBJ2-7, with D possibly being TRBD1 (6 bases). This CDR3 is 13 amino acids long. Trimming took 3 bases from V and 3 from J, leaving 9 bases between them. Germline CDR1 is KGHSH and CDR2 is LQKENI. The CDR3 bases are TGTGCCAGCTCACCGAGACAGGACTACGAGCAGTACTTC. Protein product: CASSPRQDYEQYF.

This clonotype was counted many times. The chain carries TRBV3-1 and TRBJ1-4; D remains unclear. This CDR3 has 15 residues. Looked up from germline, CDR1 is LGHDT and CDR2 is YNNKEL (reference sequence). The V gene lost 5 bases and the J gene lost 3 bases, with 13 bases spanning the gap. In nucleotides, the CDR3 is TGTGCCAGCAGCGGATGGGAGAGTTCTAATGAAAAACTGTTTTTT. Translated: CASSGWESSNEKLFF.

In DNA form, the CDR3 reads TGTGCCAGCAGCCTAGGGGGGTCCAATTCACCCCTCCACTTT. It encodes CASSLGGSNSPLHF. V is TRBV12-3 or TRBV12-4 and J is TRBJ1-6; D might be TRBD1 (6 bases). Trimming pared 6 bases from V and 7 bases from J, leaving 13 bases between. The length of the CDR3 is 14 residues.

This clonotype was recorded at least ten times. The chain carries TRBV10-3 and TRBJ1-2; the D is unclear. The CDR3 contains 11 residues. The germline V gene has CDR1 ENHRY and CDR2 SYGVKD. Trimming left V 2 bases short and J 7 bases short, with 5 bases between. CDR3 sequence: CAISEGGGYTF. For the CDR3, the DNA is TGTGCCATCAGTGAGGGAGGTGGCTACACCTTC.

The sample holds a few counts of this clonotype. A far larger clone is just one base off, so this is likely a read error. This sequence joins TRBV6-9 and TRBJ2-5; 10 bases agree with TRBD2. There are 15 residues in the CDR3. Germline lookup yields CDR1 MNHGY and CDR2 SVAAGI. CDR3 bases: TGTGCCAGCAGTTCTAGCGGGAGTACGGGGGAGACCCAGCACTTC. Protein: CASSSSGSTGETQHF.

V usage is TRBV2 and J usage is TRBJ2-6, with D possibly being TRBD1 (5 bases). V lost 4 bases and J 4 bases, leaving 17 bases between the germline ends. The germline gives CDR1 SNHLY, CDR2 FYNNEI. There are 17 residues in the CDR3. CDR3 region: CASSGSGPPAGANVLTF. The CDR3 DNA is TGTGCCAGCAGTGGGTCAGGGCCGCCCGCCGGGGCCAACGTCCTGACTTTC.

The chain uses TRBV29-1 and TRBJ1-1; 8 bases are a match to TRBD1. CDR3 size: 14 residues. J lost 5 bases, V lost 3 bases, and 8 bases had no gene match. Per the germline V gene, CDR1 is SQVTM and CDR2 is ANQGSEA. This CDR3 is CSVEEGQGRTEAFF. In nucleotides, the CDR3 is TGCAGCGTTGAGGAAGGACAGGGTCGGACTGAAGCTTTCTTT.

In DNA, the CDR3 is TGTGCCAGCAGGCTCACAGGGGGCGAGTCTGGAAACACCATATATTTT. The encoded protein is CASRLTGGESGNTIYF. The chain links TRBV7-9 to TRBJ1-3, with 9 bases fitting TRBD1. The length of the CDR3 is 16 residues. Losses at the gene ends were 6 bases for V and 1 base for J; bases not matched to a gene: 7. The germline V gene encodes CDR1 SEHNR and CDR2 FQNEAQ (reference sequence).

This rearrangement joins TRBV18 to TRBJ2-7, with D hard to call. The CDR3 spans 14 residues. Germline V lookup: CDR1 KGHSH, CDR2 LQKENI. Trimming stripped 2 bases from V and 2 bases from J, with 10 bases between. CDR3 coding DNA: TGTGCCAGCTCACCAACGGGCAGAACCTACGAGCAGTACTTC. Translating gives CASSPTGRTYEQYF. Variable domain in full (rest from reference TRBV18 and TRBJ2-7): NAGVMQNPRHLVRRRGQEARLRCSPMKGHSHVYWYRQLPEEGLKFMVYLQKENIIDESGMPKERFSAEFPKEGPSILRIQQVVRGDSAAYFCASSPTGRTYEQYFGPGTRLTVT.

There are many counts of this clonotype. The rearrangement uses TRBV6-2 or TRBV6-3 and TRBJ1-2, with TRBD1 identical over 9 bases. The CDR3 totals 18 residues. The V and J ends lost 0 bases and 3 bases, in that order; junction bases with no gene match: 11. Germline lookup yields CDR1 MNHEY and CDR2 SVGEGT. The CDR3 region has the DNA TGTGCCAGCAGTTACTCAGCGTCACAGGGGGCTTTGGACTATGGCTACACCTTC. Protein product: CASSYSASQGALDYGYTF.

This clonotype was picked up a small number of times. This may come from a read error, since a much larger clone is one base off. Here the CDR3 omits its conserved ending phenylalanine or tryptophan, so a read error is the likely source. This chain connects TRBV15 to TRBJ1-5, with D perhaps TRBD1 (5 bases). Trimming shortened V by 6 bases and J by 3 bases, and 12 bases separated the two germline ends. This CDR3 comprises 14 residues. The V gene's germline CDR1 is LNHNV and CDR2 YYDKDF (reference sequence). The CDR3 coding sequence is TGTGCCACCAGAGCAGGGATCAACAATCAGCCCCAGCATCTT. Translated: CATRAGINNQPQHL.

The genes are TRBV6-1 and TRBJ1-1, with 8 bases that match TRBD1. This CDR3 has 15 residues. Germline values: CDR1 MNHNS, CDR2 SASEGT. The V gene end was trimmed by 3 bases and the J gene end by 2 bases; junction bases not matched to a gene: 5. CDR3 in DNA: TGTGCCAGCAGTGACCGGGACAGGCAAAACACTGAAGCTTTCTTT. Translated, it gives CASSDRDRQNTEAFF.

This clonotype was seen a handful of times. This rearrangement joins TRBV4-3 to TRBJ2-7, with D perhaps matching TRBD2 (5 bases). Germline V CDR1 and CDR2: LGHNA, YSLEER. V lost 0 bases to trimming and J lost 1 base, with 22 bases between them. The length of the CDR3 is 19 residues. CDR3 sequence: CASSQDLLSSVRASYEQYF. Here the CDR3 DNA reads TGCGCCAGCAGCCAAGATCTTCTAAGTAGCGTACGGGCGTCCTACGAGCAGTACTTC.

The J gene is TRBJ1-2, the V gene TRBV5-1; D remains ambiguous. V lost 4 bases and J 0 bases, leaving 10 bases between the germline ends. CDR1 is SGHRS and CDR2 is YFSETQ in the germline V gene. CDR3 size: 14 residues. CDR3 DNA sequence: TGCGCCAGCAGCCTGGACGTCCCTAACTATGGCTACACCTTC. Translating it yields CASSLDVPNYGYTF.

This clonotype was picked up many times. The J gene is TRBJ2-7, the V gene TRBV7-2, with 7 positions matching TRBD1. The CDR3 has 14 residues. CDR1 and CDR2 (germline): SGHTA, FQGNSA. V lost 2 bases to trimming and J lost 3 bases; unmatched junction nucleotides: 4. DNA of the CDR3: TGTGCCAGCAGCTTACCAGACAGGGTCTACGAGCAGTACTTC. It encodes CASSLPDRVYEQYF.

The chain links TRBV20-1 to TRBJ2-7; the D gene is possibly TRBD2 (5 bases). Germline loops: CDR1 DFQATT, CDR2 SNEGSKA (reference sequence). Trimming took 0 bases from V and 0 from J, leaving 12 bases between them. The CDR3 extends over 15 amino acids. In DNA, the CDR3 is TGCAGTGCTAGAGATTTCTCCGGGAACTCCTACGAGCAGTACTTC. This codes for CSARDFSGNSYEQYF.

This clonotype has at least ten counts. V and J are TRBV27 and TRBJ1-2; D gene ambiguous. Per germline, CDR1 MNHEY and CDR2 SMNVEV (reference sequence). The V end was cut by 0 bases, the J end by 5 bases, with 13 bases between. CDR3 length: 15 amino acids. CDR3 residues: CASSLSNTLMYGYTF. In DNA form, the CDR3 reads TGTGCCAGCAGTTTATCGAACACTTTGATGTATGGCTACACCTTC.

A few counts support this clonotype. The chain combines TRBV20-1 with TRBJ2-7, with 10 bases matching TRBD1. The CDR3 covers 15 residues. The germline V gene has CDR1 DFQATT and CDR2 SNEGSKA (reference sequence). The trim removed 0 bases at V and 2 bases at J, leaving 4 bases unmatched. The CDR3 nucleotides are TGCAGTGCTAGAGACGAGGGACAGGGGACCTACGAGCAGTACTTC. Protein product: CSARDEGQGTYEQYF.